This T cell receptor beta chain was captured in a study of CD8+CD57+ T cells in acquired aplastic anemia. Study-wide context: Each DNA sample taken from sorted CD4+ and CD8+ cells came to around 2.9 ug on average. Healthy donors yielded roughly 11 million CD4+ cell reads on average.

For this clonotype: What it binds is not known.

CDR3 and TCR beta VDJ profiling relied on a genomic DNA template. MiXCR, run by TCRdb on the reads, gives a single entry per CDR3 protein. The sample includes 100,000 to 150,000 distinct CDR3 sequences, about 40% of them seen just once. Study outcomes and limitations: Patients shared some 30 CD8+ CDR3 sequences with controls. Significance was not reached for CD8+ Simpson's diversity between patients and controls.

The CDR3 contains 13 residues. Per the germline V gene, CDR1 is SGHRS and CDR2 is YFSETQ. V lost 2 bases to trimming and J lost 9 bases, with 12 bases between them. This clonotype was sampled from a human donor in good health, serving as a control. Sample: sorted CD4+, CD8+, or CD8+CD57+ T cells (not recorded which) from PBMCs. The V and J genes are TRBV5-1 and TRBJ2-1; no firm D call. The CDR3 nucleotides read TGCGCCAGCAGCTTATCCGATAGAGGTGAGCAGTTCTTC. Its translation: CASSLSDRGEQFF.